This T cell receptor (beta chain) was captured in a study of T cell responses to AZD1222 COVID-19 vaccine (dated by TCRdb to 2020 to 2023). At the level of the whole study: A total of approximately 240 trial participants underwent TCR sequencing, of whom about 210 had received two doses of AZD1222 and approximately 26 had received two doses of the MenACWY control vaccine. Trial participants were enrolled into age subgroups of 18-55, 56-69 and 70-plus years, which contained about 150, 27 and 61 TCR-sequenced participants, respectively.

Concerning this clone itself: Its cognate antigen has yet to be identified. Within one base of it there is no much larger clone, and no base qualities were kept.

The time point label of this sample denotes: about 28 days (+/-7) after the second vaccine dose. Explained via the paper, the treatment or condition label denotes: meningococcal conjugate vaccine given as trial control. The vaccinee samples were drawn from two UK trials, COV001 and COV002, one of which was a single-blind randomized controlled phase 2/3 trial testing AZD1222 (ChAdOx1 nCoV-19) in healthy adults. Trial participant PBMC samples were collected at day 0 and day 28 after the second dose for TCRbeta chain sequencing. Points the paper makes about the study in general: Because no samples from the day 14 peak response were available, repertoires could be characterized only after the peak T cell response. In the small 56-69-year group, the increase in depth fell short of significance, most likely because of low power. Only a handful of AZD1222 recipients were SARS-CoV-2 seropositive at baseline, limiting conclusions about previously exposed vaccinees. Spike-specific TCR breadth and depth rose significantly after two AZD1222 doses compared with day 0 and with MenACWY recipients. CD4 TCRs associated with the vaccine covered the entire spike protein, and the dominant responses were in regions 160-218 and 743-854. Participants were mostly white British, with more females than males. The authors suggested clonal diversity may have been underestimated. Nearly half of unique spike-specific TCRs reportedly recognized epitopes outside regions mutated in the B.1.351 and B.1.1.7 variants.

The CDR3 regions of human TCRbeta chains were analyzed by immunosequencing. Concerning the study's data processing: TCRs in the repertoires were compared against a reference library of SARS-CoV-2-specific TCRs that had been generated with the MIRA antigen-specificity platform. Breadth was defined as the fraction of unique TCRs that were SARS-CoV-2-associated, and depth was defined as the fraction of total T cells that were SARS-CoV-2-associated. Using the MIRA data, each spike-specific TCR was assigned both to the spike region to which the TCR was reactive and to a CD4 or CD8 class. Log10-transformed breadth and depth values were compared by one-way ANOVA with Sidak's multiple comparisons tests. Held by TCRdb, this immuneACCESS table contains in-frame sequences only and omits some clones. Under half of the omission traces to an unresolved V gene where checked; the cause of the rest is unknown. Clonal size and the V and J genes are those of that table, whereas D and trimming came from the DNA. The sample table shows some 150,000 clones, and approximately 85% are seen once. Clones ranked in the top ten supply approximately 8% of the sample.

This TCR came from an adult who received the MenACWY meningococcal vaccine as a control. The specimen comprised peripheral blood, sampled 28 days after the second dose of the MenACWY control vaccine.

In nucleotides, the sequence is TGTGCCAGCAGTGAATACGGATCAACTAATGAAAAACTGTTTTTT. This encodes CASSEYGSTNEKLFF. Here the chain combines TRBV2 and TRBJ1-4; too little of a D gene remains to name it. The trim is 2 bases for V and 0 bases for J, with a gap of 7 bases between the germline ends. Its CDR3 holds 15 amino acids, cysteine through phenylalanine. The read is trimmed to its CDR3 DNA, 45 bases read in frame from base 1. CDR1 SNHLY and CDR2 FYNNEI are derived from the germline V gene. Full variable domain (CDR3 extended with the reference TRBV2 and TRBJ1-4 proteins): EPEVTQTPSHQVTQMGQEVILRCVPISNHLYFYWYRQILGQKVEFLVSFYNNEISEKSEIFDDQFSVERPDGSNFTLKIRSTKLEDSAMYFCASSEYGSTNEKLFFGSGTQLSVL.